The rows below give T cell receptor beta chains drawn from one sample of a study of blood T cell repertoires in COVID-19. Produced via immunoSEQ multiplex PCR; TCRdb's table is partial and in-frame only. In the table there are about 68,000 clones, 65% to 90% of which are singletons. The sequencing input was peripheral blood. The receptor source for this set is a man aged 45 to 65 with acute or convalescent COVID-19. Both conserved end residues are part of each CDR3. A D gene is named only where the DNA matches it firmly. Clone size appears in some rows only: once, few, many, or a class for an expanded clone.

j_call: TRBJ2-2
v_call: TRBV5-1
d_call: -
clone_size: -
cdr3_length: 14
cdr3_aa: CASARGVRTGELFF
cdr3_nt: TGCGCCAGCGCCAGGGGAGTGAGAACCGGGGAGCTGTTTTTT

j_call: TRBJ1-4
v_call: TRBV5-1
d_call: -
clone_size: -
cdr3_length: 14
cdr3_aa: CASSLDMKNEKLFF
cdr3_nt: TGCGCCAGCAGCTTAGACATGAAGAATGAAAAACTGTTTTTT

j_call: TRBJ2-1
v_call: TRBV9
d_call: -
clone_size: once
cdr3_length: 14
cdr3_aa: CASSPGPNNNEQFF
cdr3_nt: TGTGCCAGCAGCCCGGGTCCTAATAACAATGAGCAGTTCTTC

j_call: TRBJ1-2
v_call: TRBV29-1
d_call: TRBD1
clone_size: -
cdr3_length: 15
cdr3_aa: CSVSGTGRESGGYTF
cdr3_nt: TGCAGCGTTTCCGGGACAGGAAGAGAATCGGGTGGCTACACCTTC

j_call: TRBJ2-3
v_call: TRBV7-3
d_call: -
clone_size: -
cdr3_length: 14
cdr3_aa: CASSLMGSTDTQYF
cdr3_nt: TGTGCCAGCAGCTTAATGGGCAGCACAGATACGCAGTATTTT

j_call: TRBJ1-4
v_call: TRBV15
d_call: TRBD1
clone_size: -
cdr3_length: 17
cdr3_aa: CATSREGAMTTNEKLFF
cdr3_nt: TGTGCCACCAGCAGGGAGGGGGCTATGACGACTAATGAAAAACTGTTTTTT

j_call: TRBJ2-2
v_call: TRBV7-6
d_call: TRBD2
clone_size: -
cdr3_length: 16
cdr3_aa: CASSLHGGAGTGELFF
cdr3_nt: TGTGCCAGCAGCTTACACGGGGGGGCAGGCACCGGGGAGCTGTTTTTT

j_call: TRBJ2-1
v_call: TRBV13
d_call: -
clone_size: -
cdr3_length: 15
cdr3_aa: CASSFNTRDYNEQFF
cdr3_nt: TGTGCCAGCAGCTTTAATACCAGGGACTACAATGAGCAGTTCTTC

j_call: TRBJ2-1
v_call: TRBV4-2
d_call: TRBD2
clone_size: -
cdr3_length: 17
cdr3_aa: CASSQNTGTSAYNEQFF
cdr3_nt: TGTGCCAGCAGCCAAAACACCGGGACTAGTGCCTACAATGAGCAGTTCTTC

j_call: TRBJ2-7
v_call: TRBV25-1
d_call: TRBD1
clone_size: -
cdr3_length: 13
cdr3_aa: CASRGDRPREQYF
cdr3_nt: TGTGCCAGCAGGGGGGACAGGCCTCGCGAGCAGTACTTC

j_call: TRBJ1-4
v_call: TRBV5-1
d_call: -
clone_size: -
cdr3_length: 14
cdr3_aa: CASSFGGNNEKLFF
cdr3_nt: TGCGCCAGCAGCTTCGGAGGTAATAACGAAAAACTGTTTTTT

j_call: TRBJ2-7
v_call: TRBV18
d_call: -
clone_size: -
cdr3_length: 12
cdr3_aa: CASSPTRGEQYF
cdr3_nt: TGTGCCAGCTCCCCGACCCGGGGGGAGCAGTACTTC

j_call: TRBJ1-3
v_call: TRBV7-3
d_call: -
clone_size: -
cdr3_length: 14
cdr3_aa: CASSLGSPGNTIYF
cdr3_nt: TGTGCCAGCAGCCTCGGTTCTCCTGGAAACACCATATATTTT

j_call: TRBJ2-1
v_call: TRBV5-4
d_call: TRBD2
clone_size: -
cdr3_length: 15
cdr3_aa: CASRTGTSGGYEQFF
cdr3_nt: TGTGCCAGCAGAACCGGGACTAGCGGGGGCTATGAGCAGTTCTTC

j_call: TRBJ2-2
v_call: TRBV27
d_call: -
clone_size: -
cdr3_length: 18
cdr3_aa: CASSLGQEGARNTGELFF
cdr3_nt: TGTGCCAGCAGTTTAGGGCAGGAGGGGGCCCGTAACACCGGGGAGCTGTTTTTT

j_call: TRBJ2-7
v_call: TRBV18
d_call: TRBD1
clone_size: once
cdr3_length: 16
cdr3_aa: CASSPPLGQGSYEQYF
cdr3_nt: TGTGCCAGCTCACCACCGCTGGGACAGGGTTCCTACGAGCAGTACTTC

j_call: TRBJ2-2
v_call: TRBV7-3
d_call: TRBD1
clone_size: -
cdr3_length: 15
cdr3_aa: CASSSSGGYTGELFF
cdr3_nt: TGTGCCAGCAGCTCATCAGGGGGCTACACCGGGGAGCTGTTTTTT